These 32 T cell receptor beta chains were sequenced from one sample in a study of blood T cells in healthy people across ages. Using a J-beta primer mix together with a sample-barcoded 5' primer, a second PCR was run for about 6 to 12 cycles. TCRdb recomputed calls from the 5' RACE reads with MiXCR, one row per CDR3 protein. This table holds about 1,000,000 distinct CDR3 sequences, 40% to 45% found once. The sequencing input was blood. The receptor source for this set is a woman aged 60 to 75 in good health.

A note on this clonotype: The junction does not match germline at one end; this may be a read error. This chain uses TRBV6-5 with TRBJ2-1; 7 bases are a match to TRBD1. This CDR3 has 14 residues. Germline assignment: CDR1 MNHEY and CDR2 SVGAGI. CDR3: CASRGRTGYKEQFF. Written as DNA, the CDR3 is TGTGCCAGCAGGGGAAGGACAGGCTACAAGGAGCAGTTCTTC.

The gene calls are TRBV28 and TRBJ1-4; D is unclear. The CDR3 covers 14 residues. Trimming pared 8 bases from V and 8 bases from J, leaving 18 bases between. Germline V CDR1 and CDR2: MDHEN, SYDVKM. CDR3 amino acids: CASAPFHLGEKLFF. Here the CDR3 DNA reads TGTGCCAGCGCGCCCTTCCACTTGGGGGAAAAACTGTTTTTT.

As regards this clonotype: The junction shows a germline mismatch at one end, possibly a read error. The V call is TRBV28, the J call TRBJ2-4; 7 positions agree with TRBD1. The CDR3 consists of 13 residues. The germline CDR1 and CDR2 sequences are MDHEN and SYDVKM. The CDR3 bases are TGTGCTAGCAGCCCCGGGACAGAAAACATTCAGTACTTC. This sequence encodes CASSPGTENIQYF.

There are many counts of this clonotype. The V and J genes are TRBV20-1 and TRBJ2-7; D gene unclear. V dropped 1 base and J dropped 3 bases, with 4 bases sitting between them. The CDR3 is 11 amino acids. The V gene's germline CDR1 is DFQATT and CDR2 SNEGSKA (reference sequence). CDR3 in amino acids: CSARVGYEQYF. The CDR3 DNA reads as TGCAGTGCTAGAGTGGGCTACGAGCAGTACTTC.

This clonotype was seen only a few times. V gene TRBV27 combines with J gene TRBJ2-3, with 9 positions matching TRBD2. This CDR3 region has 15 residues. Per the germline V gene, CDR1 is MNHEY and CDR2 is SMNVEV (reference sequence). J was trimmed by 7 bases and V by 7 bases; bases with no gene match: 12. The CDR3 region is CASTGSGRARHTQYF. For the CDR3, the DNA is TGTGCCAGCACGGGTAGCGGGAGAGCACGCCATACGCAGTATTTT.

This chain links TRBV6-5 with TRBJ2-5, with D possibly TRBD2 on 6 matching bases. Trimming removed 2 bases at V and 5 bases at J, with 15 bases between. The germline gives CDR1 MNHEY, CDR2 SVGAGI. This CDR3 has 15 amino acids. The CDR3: CASSYGEGRLETQYF. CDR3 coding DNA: TGTGCCAGCAGTTACGGCGAGGGGAGGTTGGAGACCCAGTACTTC.

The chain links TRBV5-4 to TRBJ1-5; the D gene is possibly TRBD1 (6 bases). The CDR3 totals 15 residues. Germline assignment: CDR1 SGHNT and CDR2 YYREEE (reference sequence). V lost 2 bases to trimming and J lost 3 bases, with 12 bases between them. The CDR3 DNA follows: TGTGCCAGCAGCTTAGGGGGGAACATCAATCAGCCCCAGCATTTT. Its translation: CASSLGGNINQPQHF.

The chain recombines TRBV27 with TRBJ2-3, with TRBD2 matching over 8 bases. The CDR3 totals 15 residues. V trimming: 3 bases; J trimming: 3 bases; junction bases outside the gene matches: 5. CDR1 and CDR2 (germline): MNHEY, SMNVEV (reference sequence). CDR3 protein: CASSFISGMTDTQYF. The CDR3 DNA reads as TGTGCCAGCAGTTTTATTAGCGGGATGACAGATACGCAGTATTTT.

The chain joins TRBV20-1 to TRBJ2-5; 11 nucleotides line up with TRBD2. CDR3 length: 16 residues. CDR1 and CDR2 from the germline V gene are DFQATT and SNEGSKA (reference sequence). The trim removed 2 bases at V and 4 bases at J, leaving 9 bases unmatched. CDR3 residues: CSARSHSGGVRETQYF. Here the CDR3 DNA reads TGCAGTGCTAGATCACATAGCGGGGGGGTGAGAGAGACCCAGTACTTC.

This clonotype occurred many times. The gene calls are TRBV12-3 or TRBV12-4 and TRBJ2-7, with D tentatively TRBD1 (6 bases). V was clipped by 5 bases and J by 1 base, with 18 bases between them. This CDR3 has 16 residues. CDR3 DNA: TGTGCCAGCAGTCCCGAGATGGGACACCAGTCCTACGAGCAGTACTTC. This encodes CASSPEMGHQSYEQYF.

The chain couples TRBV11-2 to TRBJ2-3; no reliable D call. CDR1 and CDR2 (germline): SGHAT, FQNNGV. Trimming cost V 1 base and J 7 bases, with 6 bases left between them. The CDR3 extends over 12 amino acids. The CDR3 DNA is TGTGCCAGCAGCTTAGTCCATAATACGCAGTATTTT. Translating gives CASSLVHNTQYF.

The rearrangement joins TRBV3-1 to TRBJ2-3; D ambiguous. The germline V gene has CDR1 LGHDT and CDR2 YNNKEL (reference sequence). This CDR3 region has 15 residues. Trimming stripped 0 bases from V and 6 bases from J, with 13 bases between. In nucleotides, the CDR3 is TGTGCCAGCAGCCAAGATGGGGTGATAGGGGATACGCAGTATTTT. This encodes CASSQDGVIGDTQYF.

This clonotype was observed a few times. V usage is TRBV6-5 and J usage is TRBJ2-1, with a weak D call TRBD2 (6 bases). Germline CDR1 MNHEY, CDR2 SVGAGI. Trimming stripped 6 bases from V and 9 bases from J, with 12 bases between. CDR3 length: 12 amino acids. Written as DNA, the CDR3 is TGTGCCAGCAGGCCCGGGGGTACTGAGCAGTTCTTC. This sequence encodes CASRPGGTEQFF.

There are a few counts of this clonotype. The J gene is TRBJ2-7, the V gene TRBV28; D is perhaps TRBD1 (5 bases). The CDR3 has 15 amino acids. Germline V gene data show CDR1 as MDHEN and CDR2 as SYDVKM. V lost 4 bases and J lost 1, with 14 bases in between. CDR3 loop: CASSSWGSESYEQYF. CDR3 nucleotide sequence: TGTGCCAGCAGTTCGTGGGGCAGTGAATCCTACGAGCAGTACTTC.

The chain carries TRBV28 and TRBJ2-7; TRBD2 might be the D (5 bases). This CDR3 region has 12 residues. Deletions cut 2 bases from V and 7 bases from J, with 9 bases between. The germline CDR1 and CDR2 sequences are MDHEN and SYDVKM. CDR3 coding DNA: TGTGCCAGCAGTTTAAGGCGGAGGGAGCAGTACTTC. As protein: CASSLRRREQYF.

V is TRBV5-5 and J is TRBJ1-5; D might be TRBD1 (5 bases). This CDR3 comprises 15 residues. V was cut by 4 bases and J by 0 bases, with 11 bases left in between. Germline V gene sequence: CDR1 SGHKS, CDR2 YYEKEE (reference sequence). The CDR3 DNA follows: TGTGCCAGCAGCGGGGACGTATATAGCAATCAGCCCCAGCATTTT. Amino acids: CASSGDVYSNQPQHF.

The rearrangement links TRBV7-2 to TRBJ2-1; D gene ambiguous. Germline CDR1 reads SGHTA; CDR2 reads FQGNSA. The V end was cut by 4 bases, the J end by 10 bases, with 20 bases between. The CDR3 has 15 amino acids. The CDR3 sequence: CASSSVTGGWREQFF. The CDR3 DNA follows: TGTGCCAGCAGCTCGGTGACTGGCGGTTGGCGAGAGCAGTTCTTC.

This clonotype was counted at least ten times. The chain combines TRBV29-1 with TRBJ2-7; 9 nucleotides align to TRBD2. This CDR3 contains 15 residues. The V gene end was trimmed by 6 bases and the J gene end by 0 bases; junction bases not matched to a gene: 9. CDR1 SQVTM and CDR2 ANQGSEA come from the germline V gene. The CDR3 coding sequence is TGCAGCGTCCTTGGGGTAGCGGGAGCCTCCTACGAGCAGTACTTC. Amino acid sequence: CSVLGVAGASYEQYF.

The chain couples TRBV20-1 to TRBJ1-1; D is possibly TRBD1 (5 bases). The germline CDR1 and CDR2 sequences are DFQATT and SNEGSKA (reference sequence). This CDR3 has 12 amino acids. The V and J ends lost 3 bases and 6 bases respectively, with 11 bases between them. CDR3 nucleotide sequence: TGCAGTGCTAGTATGGGGGTCGCTGAAGCTTTCTTT. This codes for CSASMGVAEAFF.

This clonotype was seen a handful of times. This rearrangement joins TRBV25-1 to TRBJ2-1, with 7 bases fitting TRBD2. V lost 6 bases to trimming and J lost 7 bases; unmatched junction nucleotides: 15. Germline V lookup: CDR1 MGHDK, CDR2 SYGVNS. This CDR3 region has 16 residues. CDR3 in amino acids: CASSVIAGLGVNEQFF. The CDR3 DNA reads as TGTGCCAGCAGCGTTATAGCGGGCCTGGGTGTAAATGAGCAGTTCTTC. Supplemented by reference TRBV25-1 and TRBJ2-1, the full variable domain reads EADIYQTPRYLVIGTGKKITLECSQTMGHDKMYWYQQDPGMELHLIHYSYGVNSTEKGDLSSESTVSRIRTEHFPLTLESARPSHTSQYLCASSVIAGLGVNEQFFGPGTRLTVL.

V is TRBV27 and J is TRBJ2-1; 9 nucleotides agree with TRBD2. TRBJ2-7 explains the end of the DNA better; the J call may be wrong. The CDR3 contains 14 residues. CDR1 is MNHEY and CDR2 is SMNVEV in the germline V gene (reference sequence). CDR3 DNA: TGTGCCAGCACCCTAGCGGGGAGCTACAATGAGCAGTACTTC. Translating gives CASTLAGSYNEQYF.

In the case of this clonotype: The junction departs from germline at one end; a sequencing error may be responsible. This CDR3 is CVSSSIWRQETQYF. The CDR3 DNA reads TGTGTCAGCAGCTCCATTTGGAGGCAAGAGACCCAGTACTTC. The gene calls are TRBV7-6 and TRBJ2-5; D may be TRBD2 (5 bases). The germline V gene encodes CDR1 SGHVS and CDR2 FNYEAQ. The CDR3 length is 14 residues.

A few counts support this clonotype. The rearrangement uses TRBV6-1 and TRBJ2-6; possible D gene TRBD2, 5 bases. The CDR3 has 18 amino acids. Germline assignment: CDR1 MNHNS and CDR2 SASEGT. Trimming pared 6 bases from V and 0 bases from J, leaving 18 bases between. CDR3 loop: CASSPGSPQFSGANVLTF. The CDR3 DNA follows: TGTGCCAGCAGCCCGGGGAGCCCGCAATTCTCTGGGGCCAACGTCCTGACTTTC.

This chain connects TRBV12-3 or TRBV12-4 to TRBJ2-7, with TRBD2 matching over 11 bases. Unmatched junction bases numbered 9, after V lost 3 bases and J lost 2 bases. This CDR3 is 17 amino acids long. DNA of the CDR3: TGTGCCAGCAGTTTTCTCGGCGGTAGCGGGAGGGCCTACGAGCAGTACTTC. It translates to CASSFLGGSGRAYEQYF.

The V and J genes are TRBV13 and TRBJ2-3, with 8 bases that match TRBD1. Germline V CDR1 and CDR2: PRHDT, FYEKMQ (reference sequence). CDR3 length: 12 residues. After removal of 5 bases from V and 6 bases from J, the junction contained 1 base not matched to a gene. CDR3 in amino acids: CASSDRGDTQYF. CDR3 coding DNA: TGTGCCAGCAGCGACAGGGGTGATACGCAGTATTTT. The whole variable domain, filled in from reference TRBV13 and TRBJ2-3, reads AAGVIQSPRHLIKEKRETATLKCYPIPRHDTVYWYQQGPGQDPQFLISFYEKMQSDKGSIPDRFSAQQFSDYHSELNMSSLELGDSALYFCASSDRGDTQYFGPGTRLTVL.

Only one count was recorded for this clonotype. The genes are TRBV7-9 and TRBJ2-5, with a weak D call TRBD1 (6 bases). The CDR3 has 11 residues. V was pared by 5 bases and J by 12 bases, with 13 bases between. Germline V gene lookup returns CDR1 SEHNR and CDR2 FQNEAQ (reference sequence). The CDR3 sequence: CASSNRDVKYF. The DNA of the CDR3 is TGTGCCAGCAGCAACAGGGATGTCAAGTACTTC.

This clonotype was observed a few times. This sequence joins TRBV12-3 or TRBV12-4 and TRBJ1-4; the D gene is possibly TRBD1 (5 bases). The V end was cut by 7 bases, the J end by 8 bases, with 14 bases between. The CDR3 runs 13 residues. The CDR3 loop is CASKRGSEEKLFF. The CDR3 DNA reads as TGTGCCAGCAAGAGGGGTTCGGAGGAAAAACTGTTTTTT.

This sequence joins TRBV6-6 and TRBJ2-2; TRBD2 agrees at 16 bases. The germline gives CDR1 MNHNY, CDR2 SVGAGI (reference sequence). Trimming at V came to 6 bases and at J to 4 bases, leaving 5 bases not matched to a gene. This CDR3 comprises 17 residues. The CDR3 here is CASRGLAGGSSTGELFF. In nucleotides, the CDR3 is TGTGCCAGCAGGGGACTAGCGGGAGGGAGTAGCACCGGGGAGCTGTTTTTT.

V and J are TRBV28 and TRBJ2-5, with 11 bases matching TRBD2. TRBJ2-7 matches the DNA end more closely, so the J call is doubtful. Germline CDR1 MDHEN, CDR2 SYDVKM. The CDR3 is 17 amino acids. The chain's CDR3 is CASSLTPIAGGNYEQYF. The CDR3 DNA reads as TGTGCCAGCAGTTTGACTCCAATAGCGGGAGGGAACTACGAGCAGTACTTC.

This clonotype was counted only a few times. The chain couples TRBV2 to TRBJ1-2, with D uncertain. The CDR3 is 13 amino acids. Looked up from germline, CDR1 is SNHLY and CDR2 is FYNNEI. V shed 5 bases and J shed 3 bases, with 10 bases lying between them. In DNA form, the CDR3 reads TGTGCCAGCAGTAGGCAGGAAGACTATGGCTACACCTTC. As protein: CASSRQEDYGYTF.

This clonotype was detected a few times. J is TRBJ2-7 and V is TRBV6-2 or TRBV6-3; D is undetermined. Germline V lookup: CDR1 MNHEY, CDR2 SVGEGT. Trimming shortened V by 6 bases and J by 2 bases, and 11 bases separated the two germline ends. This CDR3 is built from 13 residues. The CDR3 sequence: CASSTHVPYEQYF. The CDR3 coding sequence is TGTGCCAGCAGCACGCACGTACCCTACGAGCAGTACTTC.

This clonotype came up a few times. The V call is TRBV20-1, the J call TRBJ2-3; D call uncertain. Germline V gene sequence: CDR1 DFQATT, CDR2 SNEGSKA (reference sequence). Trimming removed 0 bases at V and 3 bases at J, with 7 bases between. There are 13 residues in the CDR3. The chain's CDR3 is CSARDLGTDTQYF. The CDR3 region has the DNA TGCAGTGCTAGAGACCTAGGAACAGATACGCAGTATTTT.